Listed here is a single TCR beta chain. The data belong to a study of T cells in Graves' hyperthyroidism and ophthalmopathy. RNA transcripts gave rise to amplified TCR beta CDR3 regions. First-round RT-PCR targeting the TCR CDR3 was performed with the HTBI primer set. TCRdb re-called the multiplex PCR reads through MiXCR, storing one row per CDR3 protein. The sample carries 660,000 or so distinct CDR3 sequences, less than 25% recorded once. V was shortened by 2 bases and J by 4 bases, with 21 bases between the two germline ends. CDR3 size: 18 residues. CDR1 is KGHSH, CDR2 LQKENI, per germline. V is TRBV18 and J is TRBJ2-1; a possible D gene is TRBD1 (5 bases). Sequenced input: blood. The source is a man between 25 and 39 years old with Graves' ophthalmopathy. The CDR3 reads CASSPYYGDSQSYNEQFF. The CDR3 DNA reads TGTGCCAGCTCACCATACTATGGCGACAGCCAATCTTACAATGAGCAGTTCTTC. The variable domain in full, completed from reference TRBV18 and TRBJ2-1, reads NAGVMQNPRHLVRRRGQEARLRCSPMKGHSHVYWYRQLPEEGLKFMVYLQKENIIDESGMPKERFSAEFPKEGPSILRIQQVVRGDSAAYFCASSPYYGDSQSYNEQFFGPGTRLTVL.